These 17 T cell receptor beta chains originate from one sample sequenced in a study of STAT5B mutations in CD4+ large granular lymphocyte leukemia. Only in-frame clones appear in the TCRdb table, and some are missing; sequencing was by immunoSEQ multiplex PCR. Seen here are around 30,000 clones, 70% to 75% observed once, and the top ten hold approximately 2.8%. Sample: CD4+ T cells from blood buffy coats. The receptors come from a human donor in good health.

The chain employs TRBV6-5 and TRBJ2-2; the D gene is possibly TRBD1 (6 bases). Germline assignment: CDR1 MNHEY and CDR2 SVGAGI. The CDR3 is 16 amino acids. V was shortened by 2 bases and J by 3 bases, with 13 bases between the two germline ends. This chain's CDR3 is CASSYLTGSDTGELFF. The CDR3 DNA sequence: TGTGCCAGCAGTTACCTGACAGGATCGGACACCGGGGAGCTGTTTTTT.

The chain employs TRBV6-6 and TRBJ2-7, with D perhaps matching TRBD1 (6 bases). Trimming shortened V by 6 bases and J by 3 bases, and 18 bases separated the two germline ends. This CDR3 comprises 15 residues. Per germline, CDR1 MNHNY and CDR2 SVGAGI (reference sequence). The CDR3 DNA reads as TGTGCCAGCAGACATGTTAGCAGGGGAATCTACGAGCAGTACTTC. It specifies CASRHVSRGIYEQYF.

The V gene is TRBV19, the J gene TRBJ2-4; no clear D. Germline values: CDR1 LNHDA, CDR2 SQIVND (reference sequence). V shed 9 bases and J shed 0 bases, with 12 bases lying between them. The CDR3 has 14 amino acids. CDR3 DNA sequence: TGTGCCAGCACGCAAACAGTAGCCAAAAACATTCAGTACTTC. Its protein is CASTQTVAKNIQYF.

The chain carries TRBV7-6 and TRBJ2-3; a weak D match, TRBD1 (6 bases). Trimming removed 2 bases at V and 1 base at J, with 13 bases between. Looked up from germline, CDR1 is SGHVS and CDR2 is FNYEAQ. This CDR3 spans 16 amino acids. The CDR3 DNA reads as TGTGCCAGCAGCTTAAGGCCAGGGGAAGGCACAGATACGCAGTATTTT. This translates into CASSLRPGEGTDTQYF.

In its sample, this clone was seen a few times. The chain recombines TRBV29-1 with TRBJ1-1, with D possibly being TRBD1 (5 bases). CDR1 is SQVTM and CDR2 is ANQGSEA in the germline V gene. CDR3 length: 12 amino acids. V lost 4 bases and J 3 bases, leaving 9 bases between the germline ends. The CDR3 here is CSVGDGYTEAFF. Here the CDR3 DNA reads TGCAGCGTTGGGGACGGTTACACTGAAGCTTTCTTT.

This chain connects TRBV29-1 to TRBJ2-2; no clear D. Trimming removed 5 bases at V and 3 bases at J, with 13 bases between. The CDR3 is 14 residues long. Germline values: CDR1 SQVTM, CDR2 ANQGSEA. The CDR3 loop is CSVRSVWDTGELFF. Here the CDR3 DNA reads TGCAGCGTTCGGTCGGTCTGGGACACCGGGGAGCTGTTTTTT.

This chain's CDR3 is CASSPGTGGEKLFF. The CDR3 DNA sequence: TGTGCCAGTAGCCCTGGGACAGGGGGTGAAAAACTGTTTTTT. The V and J genes are TRBV19 and TRBJ1-4, with 11 bases identical to TRBD1. The CDR3 loop spans 14 amino acids. Per the germline V gene, CDR1 is LNHDA and CDR2 is SQIVND (reference sequence). V shed 6 bases, J shed 7 bases, and the junction held 4 bases outside the gene matches.

V is TRBV6-6 and J is TRBJ2-5, with 7 bases lining up with TRBD1. V shed 2 bases and J 4 bases; nucleotides not matched to a gene: 4. CDR3 size: 14 residues. Germline V gene data show CDR1 as MNHNY and CDR2 as SVGAGI (reference sequence). The CDR3 reads CASSYRTGGETQYF. CDR3 coding DNA: TGTGCCAGCAGTTACCGGACAGGCGGAGAGACCCAGTACTTC.

The chain is built from TRBV28 and TRBJ1-2; D gene unclear. V lost 8 bases and J lost 3, with 19 bases in between. CDR1 and CDR2 (germline): MDHEN, SYDVKM. The CDR3 contains 15 residues. As DNA, the CDR3 is TGTGCCAGCGCCCCTCCAGTTAGACTGTACTATGGCTACACCTTC. This translates into CASAPPVRLYYGYTF.

The chain couples TRBV18 to TRBJ2-7, with D unresolved. CDR1 and CDR2 (germline): KGHSH, LQKENI. The V end lost 2 bases, the J end lost 2 bases, and 10 bases lay between the germline ends. The CDR3 is 14 residues long. As DNA, the CDR3 is TGTGCCAGCTCACCAGGCGCTGAACCCTACGAGCAGTACTTC. Translation: CASSPGAEPYEQYF.

The CDR3 region is CASSAGVEQFF. The CDR3 DNA sequence: TGTGCCAGCAGCGCCGGGGTCGAGCAGTTCTTC. This chain uses TRBV7-3 with TRBJ2-1; D may be TRBD2 (5 bases). CDR3 size: 11 residues. With 5 bases removed from V and 10 bases from J, the gap between germline ends came to 9 bases. Germline V gene data show CDR1 as SGHTA and CDR2 as FQGTGA.

This clone was found a few times. V and J are TRBV4-3 and TRBJ2-4; D is possibly TRBD1 (7 bases). Germline assignment: CDR1 LGHNA and CDR2 YSLEER. Deletions cut 0 bases from V and 1 base from J, with 16 bases between. This CDR3 comprises 18 residues. Written as DNA, the CDR3 is TGCGCCAGCAGCCAAGACCTCCCCAGGGGGGTGGCCAAAAACATTCAGTACTTC. Encoded protein: CASSQDLPRGVAKNIQYF.

J is TRBJ1-1 and V is TRBV18; D perhaps matches TRBD1 (6 bases). V was trimmed by 4 bases and J by 3 bases, leaving 9 bases between them. Germline CDR1 KGHSH, CDR2 LQKENI. This CDR3 has 13 residues. The CDR3 nucleotides are TGTGCCAGCTCACAACGGACAGACACTGAAGCTTTCTTT. Protein product: CASSQRTDTEAFF.

This clone was seen more than once but under ten times. The rearrangement links TRBV5-5 to TRBJ2-7; 11 bases are a match to TRBD2. Germline CDR1 and CDR2: SGHKS and YYEKEE (reference sequence). This CDR3 is 16 amino acids long. J gave up 2 bases and V 3 bases, and 7 bases lay outside the gene matches. Written as DNA, the CDR3 is TGTGCCAGCAGCTGGGGTACTAGCGGGAGAACCTACGAGCAGTACTTC. Its translation is CASSWGTSGRTYEQYF.

The chain combines TRBV29-1 with TRBJ1-5; 7 bases match TRBD1. The CDR3 has 13 residues. The germline CDR1 and CDR2 sequences are SQVTM and ANQGSEA. V was clipped by 6 bases and J by 2 bases; unmatched bases: 4. CDR3 residues: CSVRQGGNQPQHF. The CDR3, as DNA: TGCAGCGTCCGACAGGGTGGCAATCAGCCCCAGCATTTT.

This clone was detected a few times. CDR3 nucleotides: TGCGCCAGCAGCGCAACCGGGACAGTTACAAATGAGCAGTTCTTC. This gives the protein CASSATGTVTNEQFF. The chain carries TRBV5-1 and TRBJ2-1; 7 bases line up with TRBD1. The CDR3 covers 15 residues. J was trimmed by 7 bases and V by 4 bases; bases with no gene match: 11. CDR1 and CDR2 from the germline V gene are SGHRS and YFSETQ.

This clone has just one count. This rearrangement joins TRBV6-1 to TRBJ1-4; D is possibly TRBD1 (5 bases). V dropped 0 bases and J dropped 5 bases, with 19 bases sitting between them. The CDR3 extends over 18 amino acids. Germline assignment: CDR1 MNHNS and CDR2 SASEGT. CDR3 DNA: TGTGCCAGCAGTGAAGCGGGGCAGGGCGGAGCCCCCAATGAAAAACTGTTTTTT. Protein sequence: CASSEAGQGGAPNEKLFF.